This T cell receptor beta chain was recorded in a study of T cell responses to AZD1222 COVID-19 vaccine. Study in general: Combined were second doses at about 4 or about 12 weeks.

Produced via immunoSEQ multiplex PCR; TCRdb's table is partial and in-frame only. The data hold around 140,000 clones, with over 75% observed a single time. This TCR came from an adult in good health. The specimen comprised peripheral blood, sampled on day 0 of AZD1222 vaccination.

In DNA, the CDR3 is TGTGCCAGCGAGAAACAGACCCCCTACGAGCAGTACTTC. It is translated as CASEKQTPYEQYF. The J gene is TRBJ2-7, the V gene TRBV6-5; no clear D gene. The CDR3 has 13 residues. V lost 8 bases, J lost 2 bases, and 13 bases lay in between. CDR1 MNHEY and CDR2 SVGAGI come from the germline V gene.